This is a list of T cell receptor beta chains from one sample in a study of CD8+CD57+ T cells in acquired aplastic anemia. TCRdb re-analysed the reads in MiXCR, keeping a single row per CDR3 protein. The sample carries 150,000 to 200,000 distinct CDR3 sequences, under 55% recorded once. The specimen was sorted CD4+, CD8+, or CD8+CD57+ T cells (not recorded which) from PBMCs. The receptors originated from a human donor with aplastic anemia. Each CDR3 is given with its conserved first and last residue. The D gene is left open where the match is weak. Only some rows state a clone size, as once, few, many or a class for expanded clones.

cdr3_nt: TGTGCCAGCAGCTTATTAAGGCAGGGGTCCTACGAGCAGTACTTC
cdr3_aa: CASSLLRQGSYEQYF
clone_size: .
d_call: .
j_call: TRBJ2-7
v_call: TRBV7-8

cdr3_nt: TGTGCCAGCAGCCCTGGACAGGAGGAGTACTACGAGCAGTACTTC
cdr3_aa: CASSPGQEEYYEQYF
clone_size: .
d_call: TRBD1
j_call: TRBJ2-7
v_call: TRBV7-2

cdr3_nt: TGTGCCAAGGGAGGGCACCCGATCCCCTACGAGCAGTACTTC
cdr3_aa: CAKGGHPIPYEQYF
clone_size: .
d_call: TRBD2
j_call: TRBJ2-7
v_call: TRBV24-1

cdr3_nt: TGTGCCAGCAGCTTAGTCCTAGCGGAGGGCAATGAGCAGTTCTTC
cdr3_aa: CASSLVLAEGNEQFF
clone_size: .
d_call: TRBD2
j_call: TRBJ2-1
v_call: TRBV7-6

cdr3_nt: TGTGCCAGCAGGCGGCAGGATGATTCACCCCTCCACTTT
cdr3_aa: CASRRQDDSPLHF
clone_size: few
d_call: .
j_call: TRBJ1-6
v_call: TRBV25-1

cdr3_nt: TGTGCCAACAGTTACAGGGGTTCTGGGGCCAACGTCCTGACTTTC
cdr3_aa: CANSYRGSGANVLTF
clone_size: .
d_call: TRBD1
j_call: TRBJ2-6
v_call: TRBV6-5

cdr3_nt: TGTGCCAGCAGTCTCCAATACAGGGGGATGCAGGGCTACACCTTC
cdr3_aa: CASSLQYRGMQGYTF
clone_size: once
d_call: TRBD1
j_call: TRBJ1-2
v_call: TRBV6-2/TRBV6-3

cdr3_nt: TGTGCCAGCAGTTGCGGGAGGGAGTTTGAGCAGTTCTTC
cdr3_aa: CASSCGREFEQFF
clone_size: once
d_call: TRBD2
j_call: TRBJ2-1
v_call: TRBV6-5

cdr3_nt: TGTGCCAGCATTCCAGGGAATACTAGGCCCTACGAGCAGTACTTC
cdr3_aa: CASIPGNTRPYEQYF
clone_size: once
d_call: .
j_call: TRBJ2-7
v_call: TRBV6-1

cdr3_nt: TGTGCCAGCAGTTACTCCCTCCGTTCCAGGACCCAGTACTTC
cdr3_aa: CASSYSLRSRTQYF
clone_size: many
d_call: .
j_call: TRBJ2-5
v_call: TRBV6-2/TRBV6-3

cdr3_nt: TGTGCCAGCAGGACAGGGGGCTTCACCGGGGAGCTGTTTTTT
cdr3_aa: CASRTGGFTGELFF
clone_size: .
d_call: TRBD1
j_call: TRBJ2-2
v_call: TRBV12-3/TRBV12-4

cdr3_nt: TGTGCCACCAGCAGAGATAAATCGGGACTTAATAACGAGCAGTACTTC
cdr3_aa: CATSRDKSGLNNEQYF
clone_size: .
d_call: .
j_call: TRBJ2-7
v_call: TRBV15

cdr3_nt: TGCAGTGCTGGGAATGGACAGGGCGGCTATGGCTACACCTTC
cdr3_aa: CSAGNGQGGYGYTF
clone_size: few
d_call: TRBD1
j_call: TRBJ1-2
v_call: TRBV20-1

cdr3_nt: TGTGCCATCAGTGCCCAAGCGGGGGGCCTATCAACTCAGTACTTC
cdr3_aa: CAISAQAGGLSTQYF
clone_size: .
d_call: TRBD2
j_call: TRBJ2-4
v_call: TRBV10-3

cdr3_nt: TGCAGTGCTAGAGTAATGGGCGAGACCCAGTACTTC
cdr3_aa: CSARVMGETQYF
clone_size: .
d_call: .
j_call: TRBJ2-5
v_call: TRBV20-1

cdr3_nt: TGTGCCACCAGCAGAGATAGGGGAGGCTACACCTTC
cdr3_aa: CATSRDRGGYTF
clone_size: .
d_call: .
j_call: TRBJ1-2
v_call: TRBV15

cdr3_nt: TGTGCCAGCAGTTATCGGGGAGACAGGGGCTACGGGGCCAACGTCCTGACTTTC
cdr3_aa: CASSYRGDRGYGANVLTF
clone_size: many
d_call: TRBD1
j_call: TRBJ2-6
v_call: TRBV6-5

cdr3_nt: TGTGCCAGCAGCTTAGACCCGGACAGCCCTAGAAACACCATATATTTT
cdr3_aa: CASSLDPDSPRNTIYF
clone_size: many
d_call: .
j_call: TRBJ1-3
v_call: TRBV11-2

cdr3_nt: TGTGCCAGCAGTTCTCGGAACGAGCAGTACTTC
cdr3_aa: CASSSRNEQYF
clone_size: many
d_call: .
j_call: TRBJ2-7
v_call: TRBV28

cdr3_nt: TGTGCCAGCAGTGATGATAGCGCCACAGATACGCAGTATTTT
cdr3_aa: CASSDDSATDTQYF
clone_size: .
d_call: .
j_call: TRBJ2-3
v_call: TRBV2

cdr3_nt: TGTGCCAGCAGATCACTCCGGGAGCCGTCCTACGAGCAGTACTTC
cdr3_aa: CASRSLREPSYEQYF
clone_size: many
d_call: .
j_call: TRBJ2-7
v_call: TRBV11-2

cdr3_nt: TGTGCCAGCAGCTCCCAAGGATCCTCCTACAATGAGCAGTTCTTC
cdr3_aa: CASSSQGSSYNEQFF
clone_size: many
d_call: .
j_call: TRBJ2-1
v_call: TRBV5-4

cdr3_nt: TGCAGTGCTATAGATAGCGGGCGAGCCTACAATGAGCAGTTCTTC
cdr3_aa: CSAIDSGRAYNEQFF
clone_size: .
d_call: TRBD2
j_call: TRBJ2-1
v_call: TRBV20-1

cdr3_nt: TGTGCCAGCAGGAGAGCGGGGGATTCCTACAATGAGCAGTTCTTC
cdr3_aa: CASRRAGDSYNEQFF
clone_size: .
d_call: TRBD2
j_call: TRBJ2-1
v_call: TRBV11-1

cdr3_nt: TGTGCCAGCAGCTTAGAGGCGGGGGCGAGGAGCTCCTATAATTCACCCCTCCACTTT
cdr3_aa: CASSLEAGARSSYNSPLHF
clone_size: many
d_call: .
j_call: TRBJ1-6
v_call: TRBV11-2

cdr3_nt: TGTGCCTGGAGTGTACGGGACCGTCCTAACTATGGCTACACCTTC
cdr3_aa: CAWSVRDRPNYGYTF
clone_size: .
d_call: .
j_call: TRBJ1-2
v_call: TRBV30

cdr3_nt: TGTGCCAGCAGCTTAAACGGGGCCTACGAGCAGTACTTC
cdr3_aa: CASSLNGAYEQYF
clone_size: few
d_call: .
j_call: TRBJ2-7
v_call: TRBV7-2

cdr3_nt: TGTGCCAGCAGCTCGACAGGGCATGGCTACACCTTC
cdr3_aa: CASSSTGHGYTF
clone_size: few
d_call: TRBD1
j_call: TRBJ1-2
v_call: TRBV7-6

cdr3_nt: TGTGCCAGCAAGCCGGACAGGACTAATGAAAAACTGTTTTTT
cdr3_aa: CASKPDRTNEKLFF
clone_size: .
d_call: TRBD1
j_call: TRBJ1-4
v_call: TRBV2

cdr3_nt: TGCAGTGCTAGTGGGGTTGACTGGGATACGCAGTATTTT
cdr3_aa: CSASGVDWDTQYF
clone_size: .
d_call: .
j_call: TRBJ2-3
v_call: TRBV20-1

cdr3_nt: TGTGCCAGCACCGAGAGGGAGACTAGCGGGAGCCGGGCCTACGAGCAGTACTTC
cdr3_aa: CASTERETSGSRAYEQYF
clone_size: .
d_call: TRBD2
j_call: TRBJ2-7
v_call: TRBV6-1

cdr3_nt: TGTGCCACCAGCAGAGATCAAGGGCGCTGGCAGCTCCAGCATTTT
cdr3_aa: CATSRDQGRWQLQHF
clone_size: .
d_call: .
j_call: TRBJ1-5
v_call: TRBV15

cdr3_nt: TGCAGCGTTCAATACAGTGCTTACGAGCAGTACTTC
cdr3_aa: CSVQYSAYEQYF
clone_size: many
d_call: .
j_call: TRBJ2-7
v_call: TRBV29-1

cdr3_nt: TGTGCCACCAGCAGCAGCGGACAGTTTGAGGCAGATACGCAGTATTTT
cdr3_aa: CATSSSGQFEADTQYF
clone_size: once
d_call: .
j_call: TRBJ2-3
v_call: TRBV24-1

cdr3_nt: TGTGCCAGCACCCGGCCGGTACCCTACGAGCAGTACTTC
cdr3_aa: CASTRPVPYEQYF
clone_size: .
d_call: .
j_call: TRBJ2-7
v_call: TRBV6-1

cdr3_nt: TGTGCCACCAGTGCCCTAGTAGCGGGAGAGCGGACAGATACGCAGTATTTT
cdr3_aa: CATSALVAGERTDTQYF
clone_size: many
d_call: TRBD2
j_call: TRBJ2-3
v_call: TRBV24-1

cdr3_nt: TGTGCCAGTAGCCGGGGCTACGAGGGCTACGAGCAGTACTTC
cdr3_aa: CASSRGYEGYEQYF
clone_size: .
d_call: .
j_call: TRBJ2-7
v_call: TRBV19

cdr3_nt: TGTGCCAGCAGCTTAGCGGAGAATTACGAGCAGTACTTC
cdr3_aa: CASSLAENYEQYF
clone_size: .
d_call: .
j_call: TRBJ2-7
v_call: TRBV7-8

cdr3_nt: TGCAGTGCTAGGGTTACTTCGGGCTACGAGCAGTACTTC
cdr3_aa: CSARVTSGYEQYF
clone_size: many
d_call: .
j_call: TRBJ2-7
v_call: TRBV20-1

cdr3_nt: TGTGCCACCGGGACAGGGCACAATGAGCAGTTCTTC
cdr3_aa: CATGTGHNEQFF
clone_size: few
d_call: TRBD1
j_call: TRBJ2-1
v_call: TRBV10-3

cdr3_nt: TGCGCCAGCAGTGCCCAGGACAGGGGGTGGGGTTCACCCCTCCACTTT
cdr3_aa: CASSAQDRGWGSPLHF
clone_size: .
d_call: TRBD1
j_call: TRBJ1-6
v_call: TRBV10-2

cdr3_nt: TGTGCCACCAGCAGAGAAAAGGGGAAAGCCCAGCATTTT
cdr3_aa: CATSREKGKAQHF
clone_size: .
d_call: .
j_call: TRBJ1-5
v_call: TRBV15

cdr3_nt: TGCAGTGCCAAAGGTCCAGGCTCCGAGACCCAGTACTTC
cdr3_aa: CSAKGPGSETQYF
clone_size: .
d_call: .
j_call: TRBJ2-5
v_call: TRBV20-1

cdr3_nt: TGTGCCAGCAGCTTAACCCAGGAAAGACTGTTTTTT
cdr3_aa: CASSLTQERLFF
clone_size: .
d_call: .
j_call: TRBJ1-4
v_call: TRBV7-3

cdr3_nt: TGCAGTGCTACTATGACAGGGGGCTACGAGCAGTACTTC
cdr3_aa: CSATMTGGYEQYF
clone_size: .
d_call: TRBD1
j_call: TRBJ2-7
v_call: TRBV20-1

cdr3_nt: TGTGCCACCAGTGCTGAGAGCTCTGGGGCCAACGTCCTGACTTTC
cdr3_aa: CATSAESSGANVLTF
clone_size: many
d_call: .
j_call: TRBJ2-6
v_call: TRBV24-1

cdr3_nt: TGTGCCAGTAACCCCCAGGGGTCCTACGAGCAGTACTTC
cdr3_aa: CASNPQGSYEQYF
clone_size: .
d_call: .
j_call: TRBJ2-7
v_call: TRBV19

cdr3_nt: TGTGCCAGCAGTACGCGAAATCAGCCCCAGCATTTT
cdr3_aa: CASSTRNQPQHF
clone_size: many
d_call: .
j_call: TRBJ1-5
v_call: TRBV12-3/TRBV12-4

cdr3_nt: TGCAGCGTTGGACAGCTAACTGGAAACACCATATATTTT
cdr3_aa: CSVGQLTGNTIYF
clone_size: .
d_call: .
j_call: TRBJ1-3
v_call: TRBV29-1

cdr3_nt: TGTGCCAGCAGTGAACGGGGGAGCAATGAGCAGTTCTTC
cdr3_aa: CASSERGSNEQFF
clone_size: many
d_call: .
j_call: TRBJ2-1
v_call: TRBV2

cdr3_nt: TGTGCCACCAGTGCACAGAGCACAGATACGCAGTATTTT
cdr3_aa: CATSAQSTDTQYF
clone_size: .
d_call: .
j_call: TRBJ2-3
v_call: TRBV24-1

cdr3_nt: TGTGCCAGCAGCTTTACGACGGGACGGGTCACCGGGGAGCTGTTTTTT
cdr3_aa: CASSFTTGRVTGELFF
clone_size: .
d_call: .
j_call: TRBJ2-2
v_call: TRBV7-3